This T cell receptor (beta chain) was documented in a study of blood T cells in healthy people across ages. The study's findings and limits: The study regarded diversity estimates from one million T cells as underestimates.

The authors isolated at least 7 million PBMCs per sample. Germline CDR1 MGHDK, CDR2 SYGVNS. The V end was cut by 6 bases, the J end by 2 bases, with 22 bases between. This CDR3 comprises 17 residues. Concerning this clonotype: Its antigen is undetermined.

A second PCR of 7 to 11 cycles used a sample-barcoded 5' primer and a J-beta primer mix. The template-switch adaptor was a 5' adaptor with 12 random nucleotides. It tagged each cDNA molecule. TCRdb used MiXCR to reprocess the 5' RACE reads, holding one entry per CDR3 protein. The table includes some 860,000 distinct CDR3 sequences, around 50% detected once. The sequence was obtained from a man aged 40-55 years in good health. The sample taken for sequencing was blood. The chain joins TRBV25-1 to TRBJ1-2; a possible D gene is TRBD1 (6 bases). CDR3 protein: CASRETGWGSSNYGYTF. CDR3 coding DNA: TGTGCCAGCAGGGAGACAGGATGGGGCAGCTCAAACTATGGCTACACCTTC.